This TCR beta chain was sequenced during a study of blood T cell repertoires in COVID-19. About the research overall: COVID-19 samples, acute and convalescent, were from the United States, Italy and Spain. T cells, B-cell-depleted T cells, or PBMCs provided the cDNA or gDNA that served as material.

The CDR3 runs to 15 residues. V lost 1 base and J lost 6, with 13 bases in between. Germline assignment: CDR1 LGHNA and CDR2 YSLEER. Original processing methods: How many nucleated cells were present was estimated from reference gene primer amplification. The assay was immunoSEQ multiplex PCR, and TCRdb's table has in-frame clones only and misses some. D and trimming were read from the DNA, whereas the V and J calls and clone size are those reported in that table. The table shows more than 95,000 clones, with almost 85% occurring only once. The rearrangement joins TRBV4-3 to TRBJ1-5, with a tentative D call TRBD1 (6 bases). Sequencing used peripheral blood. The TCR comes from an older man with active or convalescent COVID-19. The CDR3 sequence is CASSQGQGFGQPQHF. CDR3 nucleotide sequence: TGCGCCAGCAGCCAAGGGCAGGGGTTCGGTCAGCCCCAGCATTTT.